Below, 17 T cell receptor beta chains from the same sample are listed, as sequenced in a study of shared clonotypes between healthy human individuals (TCRdb year 2020). Library construction relied on the immunoSEQ multiplex PCR assay. Sourced from immuneACCESS, this table was stored by TCRdb with only in-frame sequences that have V and J called. A share of the clones is absent; for the studies checked, an unresolved V gene accounts for under half, and the remainder has no known explanation. The sample table shows 2 million or so clones, and 95% are seen once. The top ten constitute 0.13% of the sample. Sequenced sample: naive CD4+ T cells sorted from blood. Sample cell subset or site, as interpreted from the label and publication: CD45RA+ positively selected. The source is a man aged 18 to 30 in good health.

V is TRBV6-5 and J is TRBJ1-2, with TRBD1 matching 8 bases. CDR3 length: 16 residues. Per germline, CDR1 MNHEY and CDR2 SVGAGI. The V and J ends lost 0 bases and 6 bases, in that order; junction bases with no gene match: 9. CDR3 sequence reads: CASSYSRQGASDGYTF. The DNA of the CDR3 is TGTGCCAGCAGTTACTCGAGGCAGGGGGCGTCGGATGGCTACACCTTC.

The gene calls are TRBV7-2 and TRBJ2-1; TRBD1 agrees at 7 bases. Trimming at V came to 1 base and at J to 15 bases, leaving 6 bases not matched to a gene. CDR1 SGHTA and CDR2 FQGNSA come from the germline V gene. The CDR3 sequence is 12 residues long. CDR3 in amino acids: CASSLGGTVRFF. DNA of the CDR3: TGTGCCAGCAGCTTAGGGGGGACAGTCCGGTTCTTC.

The V call is TRBV10-3, the J call TRBJ2-1; D is unclear. V was clipped by 3 bases and J by 8 bases, with 5 bases between them. CDR1 is ENHRY, CDR2 SYGVKD, per germline. This CDR3 has 11 residues. The CDR3 spells CAISDLYEQFF. The DNA of the CDR3 is TGTGCCATCAGTGACCTGTATGAGCAGTTCTTC.

The V call is TRBV25-1, the J call TRBJ1-1; the D is unclear. The CDR3 spans 9 residues. Trimming removed 9 bases from V and 1 base from J, with 0 bases in between. CDR1 is MGHDK and CDR2 is SYGVNS in the germline V gene. The CDR3 loop is CARNTEAFF. As DNA, the CDR3 is TGTGCCAGGAACACTGAAGCTTTCTTT.

The chain uses TRBV5-6 and TRBJ2-2; 8 bases fit TRBD2. Germline values: CDR1 SGHDT, CDR2 YYEEEE. J was trimmed by 2 bases and V by 0 bases; bases with no gene match: 6. The CDR3 sequence is 17 residues long. Written as DNA, the CDR3 is TGTGCCAGCAGCTTGGGTGCGGGGGGCGCTAACACCGGGGAGCTGTTTTTT. As protein: CASSLGAGGANTGELFF. Drawing the rest from reference TRBV5-6 and TRBJ2-2, the complete variable domain is DAGVTQSPTHLIKTRGQQVTLRCSPKSGHDTVSWYQQALGQGPQFIFQYYEEEERQRGNFPDRFSGHQFPNYSSELNVNALLLGDSALYLCASSLGAGGANTGELFFGEGSRLTVL.

As concerns this clone: In the same sample, other DNA sequences code for this CDR3. The chain is built from TRBV5-1 and TRBJ2-5; D is unresolved. With 0 bases removed from V and 5 bases from J, the gap between germline ends came to 11 bases. CDR3 length equals 14 residues. CDR1 and CDR2 (germline): SGHRS, YFSETQ. The CDR3 here is CASSLVPVGETQYF. The DNA of the CDR3 is TGCGCCAGCAGCTTGGTTCCGGTGGGGGAGACCCAGTACTTC.

The chain combines TRBV2 with TRBJ2-7; tentatively, D is TRBD2 (5 bases). This CDR3 comprises 15 residues. V was clipped by 4 bases and J by 4 bases, with 17 bases between them. CDR1 is SNHLY and CDR2 is FYNNEI in the germline V gene. This chain's CDR3 is CASSGARANPYEQYF. CDR3 sequence (DNA): TGTGCCAGCAGTGGGGCGCGGGCTAACCCTTACGAGCAGTACTTC.

The rearrangement uses TRBV20-1 and TRBJ2-7; TRBD1 aligns across 7 bases. V lost 6 bases to trimming and J lost 9 bases; unmatched junction nucleotides: 8. The CDR3 spans 11 residues. Germline CDR1 is DFQATT and CDR2 is SNEGSKA (reference sequence). CDR3 amino acids: CSAGQVTVQYF. The CDR3 DNA follows: TGCAGTGCCGGACAGGTCACCGTGCAGTACTTC.

About this clone: Its ends do not fully match the called genes, so a read error is possible. The chain joins TRBV5-1 to TRBJ1-2, with TRBD1 matching 7 bases. There are 12 residues in the CDR3. The germline gives CDR1 SGHRS, CDR2 YFSETQ. The DNA for the CDR3 is TGCGCCAGCAGCGTGGGACAGAGGGGCACGGCCTTC. Residues: CASSVGQRGTAF.

The chain has TRBV2 and TRBJ1-3; possibly TRBD1 for D (5 bases). From germline, CDR1 is SNHLY and CDR2 FYNNEI. This CDR3 region has 14 residues. Between the trimmed V and J ends, which lost 6 bases and 7 bases, there was a span of 16 bases. The CDR3 sequence is CASSEPDSFNTIYF. For the CDR3, the DNA is TGTGCCAGCAGCGAGCCTGACAGTTTTAACACCATATATTTT.

The chain links TRBV7-9 to TRBJ1-1; 9 bases line up with TRBD1. This CDR3 comprises 16 residues. Unmatched junction bases numbered 12, after V lost 10 bases and J lost 0 bases. CDR1 is SEHNR and CDR2 is FQNEAQ in the germline V gene (reference sequence). CDR3: CAIHVGTGYMNTEAFF. The CDR3 DNA follows: TGTGCCATCCACGTGGGGACAGGGTACATGAACACTGAAGCTTTCTTT.

This clone was picked up one time. The CDR3 bases are TGTGCCAGCAGTGAAGAAGCAGGGTGGTCGGGCTACACCTTC. It yields the protein CASSEEAGWSGYTF. The chain uses TRBV2 and TRBJ1-2, with a possible D match to TRBD1 (5 bases). CDR1 is SNHLY, CDR2 FYNNEI, per germline. V lost 1 base and J 8 bases, leaving 14 bases between the germline ends. This CDR3 has 14 amino acids. Drawing the rest from reference TRBV2 and TRBJ1-2, the complete variable domain is EPEVTQTPSHQVTQMGQEVILRCVPISNHLYFYWYRQILGQKVEFLVSFYNNEISEKSEIFDDQFSVERPDGSNFTLKIRSTKLEDSAMYFCASSEEAGWSGYTFGSGTRLTVV.

The chain combines TRBV11-2 with TRBJ1-2, with TRBD1 as a possible D gene (6 bases). The CDR3 consists of 15 residues. In germline, CDR1 is SGHAT, CDR2 FQNNGV. The V and J ends lost 5 bases and 5 bases respectively, with 18 bases between them. The CDR3 loop is CASSHYPGGSYGYTF. Written as DNA, the CDR3 is TGTGCCAGCAGCCATTATCCGGGGGGCAGTTATGGCTACACCTTC. Looking up the rest from reference TRBV11-2 and TRBJ1-2 gives the full variable domain: EAGVAQSPRYKIIEKRQSVAFWCNPISGHATLYWYQQILGQGPKLLIQFQNNGVVDDSQLPKDRFSAERLKGVDSTLKIQPAKLEDSAVYLCASSHYPGGSYGYTFGSGTRLTVV.

V usage is TRBV7-2 and J usage is TRBJ2-7; TRBD2 might be the D (6 bases). V was clipped by 3 bases and J by 3 bases, with 9 bases between them. This CDR3 contains 13 residues. Per germline, CDR1 SGHTA and CDR2 FQGNSA. DNA of the CDR3: TGTGCCAGCAGCTTGCGGCGGGACTACGAGCAGTACTTC. Translating it yields CASSLRRDYEQYF.

This chain connects TRBV2 to TRBJ2-7; D call uncertain. Germline lookup yields CDR1 SNHLY and CDR2 FYNNEI. The CDR3 totals 11 residues. Trimming took 5 bases from V and 9 from J, leaving 11 bases between them. As DNA, the CDR3 is TGTGCCAGCAGTCTCGTGGGTGTGCAGTACTTC. Translating it yields CASSLVGVQYF.

The chain uses TRBV6-5 and TRBJ2-7; D remains unclear. V was pared by 8 bases and J by 4 bases, with 15 bases between. Germline lookup yields CDR1 MNHEY and CDR2 SVGAGI. The CDR3 loop spans 13 amino acids. CDR3 loop: CASLSPGVYEQYF. DNA for the CDR3: TGTGCCAGCCTGAGCCCCGGCGTGTACGAGCAGTACTTC.

V and J are TRBV18 and TRBJ2-3, with 9 bases matching TRBD1. The germline V gene has CDR1 KGHSH and CDR2 LQKENI. The CDR3 loop spans 14 amino acids. V was pared by 2 bases and J by 4 bases, with 1 base of the junction left unmatched. The chain's CDR3 is CASSPDRGADTQYF. The CDR3, as DNA: TGTGCCAGCTCACCAGACAGGGGGGCAGATACGCAGTATTTT.